The sequence of this T cell receptor beta chain was determined in a study of T cell clonality in common variable immunodeficiency. This clone was seen at least ten times. What it binds is unknown. The observed sequence ends 3 residues before the CDR3 terminus, with the missing tail filled in from the germline J gene. The method was immunoSEQ multiplex PCR; TCRdb's version includes in-frame clones alone and lacks a portion of them. The record shows 40,000 to 65,000 clones for this sample, with no singletons present. Study outcomes and limitations: Shared TCRbeta clones were fewer between CVID subjects than controls. CVID subjects had higher TCRbeta clonality than healthy controls, most marked in about a third.

The CDR3 extends over 16 amino acids. From germline, CDR1 is SGHRS and CDR2 YFSETQ. Most patients and controls had Caucasian heritage. Heparinized whole blood, 5 to 8 ml, came from each donor. The chain is built from TRBV5-1 and TRBJ2-2, with D perhaps matching TRBD1 (5 bases). The sample consisted of peripheral blood mononuclear cells. This receptor was obtained from a person aged 18-70 years in good health. This chain's CDR3 is CASSLADGATNEKLFF. Incomplete CDR3 DNA: TGCGCCAGCAGCTTGGCCGATGGGGCAACTAATGAAAAG.